This is a list of T cell receptor beta chains from one sample in a study of cytomegalovirus exposure and HLA in healthy donors. The method was immunoSEQ multiplex PCR; TCRdb's version includes in-frame clones alone and lacks a portion of them. The table lists 120,000 to 150,000 clones, roughly four fifths of them singletons. The sequenced sample was PBMCs. These receptors were obtained from a man aged 18 to 29 in good health and CMV-seropositive. CDR3s include the opening cysteine and the closing phenylalanine or tryptophan. D genes are given only for firm matches. Clone size appears in some rows only: once, few, many, or a class for an expanded clone.

D: TRBD1
size: -
J: TRBJ2-1
V: TRBV6-5
DNA: TGTGCCAGCAGTCAGCAGGGGGCGAATGAGCAGTTCTTC
CDR3: CASSQQGANEQFF

D: -
size: -
J: TRBJ1-1
V: TRBV27
DNA: TGTGCCAGCAGTTCCCGCTACAGGAACACTGAAGCTTTCTTT
CDR3: CASSSRYRNTEAFF

D: -
size: -
J: TRBJ1-4
V: TRBV27
DNA: TGTGCCAGCAGGGTCGGAGGACAGAATGAAAAACTGTTTTTT
CDR3: CASRVGGQNEKLFF

D: -
size: once
J: TRBJ2-7
V: TRBV11-2
DNA: TGTGCCAGCAGCTTAGATGGCAGGGGTTACGAGCAGTACTTC
CDR3: CASSLDGRGYEQYF

D: -
size: -
J: TRBJ2-3
V: TRBV7-3
DNA: TGTGCCTACCCGGGGGGCTCCACAGATACGCAGTATTTT
CDR3: CAYPGGSTDTQYF

D: TRBD1
size: -
J: TRBJ1-2
V: TRBV6-5
DNA: TGTGCCAGCAGTTACCGCGGACAGGGTAGTGGCTACACCTTC
CDR3: CASSYRGQGSGYTF

D: -
size: -
J: TRBJ2-5
V: TRBV19
DNA: TGTGCCAGTAGGGGGACTGGCCGAGAGACCCAGTACTTC
CDR3: CASRGTGRETQYF

D: -
size: -
J: TRBJ1-1
V: TRBV5-1
DNA: TGCGCCAGCAGCTTGGGGCCGAACACTGAAGCTTTCTTT
CDR3: CASSLGPNTEAFF

D: -
size: -
J: TRBJ2-1
V: TRBV5-1
DNA: TGCGCCAGCAGCTTGGAACAGCTCTCCTACAATGAGCAGTTCTTC
CDR3: CASSLEQLSYNEQFF

D: -
size: -
J: TRBJ1-5
V: TRBV5-6
DNA: TGTGCCAGCAGCTTGCTGCAGGCAAATCAGCCCCAGCATTTT
CDR3: CASSLLQANQPQHF

D: TRBD1
size: -
J: TRBJ2-7
V: TRBV28
DNA: TGTGCCAGCGCCCGGGACAGAAGTTCGCAGGAGCAGTACTTC
CDR3: CASARDRSSQEQYF

D: -
size: -
J: TRBJ1-1
V: TRBV10-1
DNA: TGCGCCAGCCAGGATTCAGGGCACACTGAAGCTTTCTTT
CDR3: CASQDSGHTEAFF

D: TRBD1
size: -
J: TRBJ1-5
V: TRBV6-1
DNA: TGTGCCAGCAGTGACGACAGGGGTGGAGGTCAGCCCCAGCATTTT
CDR3: CASSDDRGGGQPQHF

D: TRBD1
size: -
J: TRBJ1-1
V: TRBV28
DNA: TGTGCCAGCAGAACAAATGCTCGGCGGACAGGGAATGAAGCTTTCTTT
CDR3: CASRTNARRTGNEAFF

D: -
size: -
J: TRBJ2-5
V: TRBV29-1
DNA: TGCAGCGTTGAAGACAGGGGGACCCAGTACTTC
CDR3: CSVEDRGTQYF

D: TRBD1
size: -
J: TRBJ2-7
V: TRBV9
DNA: TGTGCCAGCAGCATTGGGACAGGTCACTCCTACGAGCAGTACTTC
CDR3: CASSIGTGHSYEQYF

D: TRBD1
size: -
J: TRBJ1-1
V: TRBV23-1
DNA: TGCGCCAGCAGTCAATCTAACAATCGGGACAGAAAAGCTTTCTTT
CDR3: CASSQSNNRDRKAFF

D: -
size: -
J: TRBJ1-2
V: TRBV28
DNA: TGTGCCAGCAGTTTAGAGAGCGGCTACACCTTC
CDR3: CASSLESGYTF

D: TRBD1
size: -
J: TRBJ2-5
V: TRBV28
DNA: TGTGCCAGCAGTGCAACAGGGGTGGGAGAAGAGACCCAGTACTTC
CDR3: CASSATGVGEETQYF

D: TRBD1
size: -
J: TRBJ1-6
V: TRBV6-1
DNA: TGTGCCAGCACCAGGGGGGTCAGGGCGAATTCACCCCTCCACTTT
CDR3: CASTRGVRANSPLHF

D: -
size: -
J: TRBJ2-3
V: TRBV29-1
DNA: TGCAGCGTTGACGGGGGAACAGATACGCAGTATTTT
CDR3: CSVDGGTDTQYF

D: -
size: -
J: TRBJ2-7
V: TRBV2
DNA: TGTGCCAGCAGTGAAGCGGGGGCTAAGCAGTACTTC
CDR3: CASSEAGAKQYF

D: -
size: -
J: TRBJ1-5
V: TRBV29-1
DNA: TGCAGCGTTGAACCGGGGGGCAATCAGCCCCAGCATTTT
CDR3: CSVEPGGNQPQHF